These 23 T cell receptor beta chains came from one sample sequenced in a study of blood T cell repertoires in COVID-19 (TCRdb year 2020). The library was made by the immunoSEQ multiplex PCR assay. Not all clones reach the TCRdb copy of this immuneACCESS table, which keeps in-frame sequences only. Checked studies attribute under half of the gap to unresolved V genes and leave the rest unexplained. Here the sample has roughly 230,000 clones; approximately 81% occur a single time. The ten top clones hold 3% to 4.5% of the sample. Sequenced material: peripheral blood. These receptors originate from a woman of 80 years or more with acute or convalescent COVID-19.

The CDR3 loop reads CAWSGVSRQGGGYTF. CDR3 bases: TGTGCCTGGAGTGGGGTATCGAGGCAGGGGGGCGGCTACACCTTC. The chain couples TRBV30 to TRBJ1-2; 7 bases map to TRBD1. This CDR3 spans 15 amino acids. Germline V CDR1 and CDR2: GTSNPN, SVGIG (reference sequence). Germline trimming cut 1 base from V and 8 bases from J; bases unmatched to any gene: 13.

The CDR3 spells CASSVALLGQPQHF. CDR3 nucleotides: TGTGCCAGCAGTGTGGCCCTACTAGGTCAGCCCCAGCATTTT. The chain couples TRBV2 to TRBJ1-5; no firm D call. The V gene lost 4 bases and the J gene lost 6 bases, with 13 bases spanning the gap. This CDR3 spans 14 amino acids. The germline V gene encodes CDR1 SNHLY and CDR2 FYNNEI.

The chain links TRBV29-1 to TRBJ2-2, with D maybe TRBD1 (6 bases). This CDR3 has 14 residues. The germline CDR1 and CDR2 sequences are SQVTM and ANQGSEA. V shed 6 bases and J shed 6 bases, with 17 bases lying between them. CDR3 protein: CSVAQGWGSGELFF. In DNA, the CDR3 is TGCAGCGTAGCACAGGGTTGGGGGTCCGGGGAGCTGTTTTTT.

This clone turned up a few times. The gene calls are TRBV9 and TRBJ2-1, with D possibly being TRBD1 (6 bases). Germline V gene data show CDR1 as SGDLS and CDR2 as YYNGEE. CDR3 length: 15 residues. V was cut by 0 bases and J by 8 bases, with 15 bases left in between. The CDR3 here is CASSVGQGKMDEQFF. CDR3 DNA sequence: TGTGCCAGCAGCGTAGGTCAGGGGAAGATGGATGAGCAGTTCTTC.

This clone was counted between two and nine times. V is TRBV18 and J is TRBJ1-2; D call uncertain. The V end lost 2 bases, the J end lost 4 bases, and 11 bases lay between the germline ends. Germline CDR1 reads KGHSH; CDR2 reads LQKENI. This CDR3 comprises 14 residues. The DNA for the CDR3 is TGTGCCAGCTCACCAACCCAGTTTTCCTATGGCTACACCTTC. It yields the protein CASSPTQFSYGYTF.

This sequence joins TRBV7-2 and TRBJ1-3; D might be TRBD1 (5 bases). V was pared by 4 bases and J by 6 bases, with 16 bases between. The germline V gene encodes CDR1 SGHTA and CDR2 FQGNSA. CDR3 length: 15 amino acids. CDR3 region: CASSSSGTGENTIYF. As DNA, the CDR3 is TGTGCCAGCAGCTCTAGTGGGACTGGTGAAAACACCATATATTTT.

This chain joins TRBV7-9 and TRBJ1-6, with no clear D. The V and J ends lost 1 base and 5 bases respectively, with 9 bases between them. This CDR3 spans 15 amino acids. Germline V gives CDR1 SEHNR, CDR2 FQNEAQ (reference sequence). The DNA for the CDR3 is TGTGCCAGCAGCTTAGAAGGAGGAGATAATTCACCCCTCCACTTT. Translation gives CASSLEGGDNSPLHF.

V gene TRBV5-1 combines with J gene TRBJ2-4; no clear D gene. V lost 0 bases, J lost 9 bases, and 13 bases lay in between. Germline assignment: CDR1 SGHRS and CDR2 YFSETQ. This CDR3 has 14 residues. The CDR3 nucleotides read TGCGCCAGCAGCTTGGTGGCCGCTGCAAGCATTCAGTACTTC. It encodes CASSLVAAASIQYF.

The gene calls are TRBV28 and TRBJ1-1; the D gene is possibly TRBD1 (6 bases). CDR1 and CDR2 from the germline V gene are MDHEN and SYDVKM. The CDR3 consists of 13 residues. Trimming stripped 5 bases from V and 3 bases from J, with 10 bases between. In DNA, the CDR3 is TGTGCCAGCAGTACACAGGGATACACTGAAGCTTTCTTT. This codes for CASSTQGYTEAFF.

This rearrangement joins TRBV28 to TRBJ2-3; TRBD2 matches 8 bases. This CDR3 spans 17 amino acids. From germline, CDR1 is MDHEN and CDR2 SYDVKM. The V gene end was trimmed by 2 bases and the J gene end by 3 bases; junction bases not matched to a gene: 10. The CDR3 spells CASSLPVLERGTDTQYF. CDR3 nucleotides: TGTGCCAGCAGTTTACCTGTCCTTGAGCGGGGGACAGATACGCAGTATTTT.

The chain has TRBV19 and TRBJ1-2, with D maybe TRBD1 (5 bases). The CDR3 loop spans 13 amino acids. Germline V gene data show CDR1 as LNHDA and CDR2 as SQIVND (reference sequence). V was clipped by 3 bases and J by 8 bases, with 13 bases between them. Here the CDR3 DNA reads TGTGCCAGTAGTATGGGTATCCAGGGAGGCTACACCTTC. This encodes CASSMGIQGGYTF.

The rearrangement joins TRBV30 to TRBJ1-6; 7 positions match TRBD1. J was trimmed by 2 bases and V by 5 bases; bases with no gene match: 6. Germline assignment: CDR1 GTSNPN and CDR2 SVGIG (reference sequence). The CDR3 runs 15 residues. CDR3 in DNA: TGTGCCTGGCGGGTACAGGGGACCTATAATTCACCCCTCCACTTT. Translation gives CAWRVQGTYNSPLHF. The variable domain in full, completed from reference TRBV30 and TRBJ1-6, reads SQTIHQWPATLVQPVGSPLSLECTVEGTSNPNLYWYRQAAGRGLQLLFYSVGIGQISSEVPQNLSASRPQDRQFILSSKKLLLSDSGFYLCAWRVQGTYNSPLHFGNGTRLTVT.

J is TRBJ2-5 and V is TRBV7-2, with D unresolved. The CDR3 loop spans 13 amino acids. The V and J ends lost 2 bases and 2 bases respectively, with 6 bases between them. Per the germline V gene, CDR1 is SGHTA and CDR2 is FQGNSA. CDR3 nucleotide sequence: TGTGCCAGCAGCTTACCCGGGCAAGAGACCCAGTACTTC. It encodes CASSLPGQETQYF.

This chain uses TRBV11-3 with TRBJ1-1; possibly TRBD1 for D (6 bases). The germline V and J ends were trimmed by 5 bases and 1 base, with 23 bases remaining between them. Per germline, CDR1 SGHNT and CDR2 YENEEA. The CDR3 is 18 residues long. CDR3 amino acids: CASSPPRGGRPSNTEAFF. For the CDR3, the DNA is TGTGCCAGCAGCCCCCCAAGGGGGGGACGCCCCTCGAACACTGAAGCTTTCTTT.

This chain joins TRBV4-1 and TRBJ1-2; D gene ambiguous. With 1 base removed from V and 7 bases from J, the gap between germline ends came to 10 bases. CDR1 is MGHRA and CDR2 is YSYEKL in the germline V gene. The CDR3 consists of 13 residues. As DNA, the CDR3 is TGCGCCAGCAGCCAAGTGGAGAGTACTGGCTACACCTTC. As protein: CASSQVESTGYTF.

This clone came up a few times. J is TRBJ1-2 and V is TRBV29-1; 9 bases are shared with TRBD1. Looked up from germline, CDR1 is SQVTM and CDR2 is ANQGSEA. V lost 6 bases, J lost 6 bases, and 8 bases stayed unmatched. The CDR3 has 13 amino acids. CDR3 DNA: TGCAGCGTGGGGGACAGGGCACCTGATGGCTACACCTTC. This codes for CSVGDRAPDGYTF.

This clone was counted between two and nine times. This chain connects TRBV4-2 to TRBJ2-1; weak D call: TRBD2 (5 bases). Germline-derived CDR1 and CDR2 are LGHNA and YNFKEQ. V was shortened by 4 bases and J by 9 bases, with 22 bases between the two germline ends. This CDR3 has 16 residues. The CDR3 DNA reads as TGTGCCAGCAGCCCACTCCCCTCTACTAGTTCGGCTGAGCAGTTCTTC. This codes for CASSPLPSTSSAEQFF.

The chain uses TRBV15 and TRBJ1-6; perhaps TRBD1 as D (5 bases). CDR1 is LNHNV, CDR2 YYDKDF, per germline (reference sequence). The CDR3 runs 15 residues. Trimming removed 4 bases at V and 2 bases at J, with 9 bases between. Here the CDR3 DNA reads TGTGCCACCAGCACTGGAGGGGCCTATAATTCACCCCTCCACTTT. It specifies CATSTGGAYNSPLHF.

The V and J genes are TRBV28 and TRBJ1-2, with D perhaps TRBD1 (5 bases). V gave up 6 bases and J gave up 4 bases, with 18 bases separating them. The germline CDR1 and CDR2 sequences are MDHEN and SYDVKM. This CDR3 is 15 amino acids long. The DNA for the CDR3 is TGTGCCAGCAGCCGACCCGGACAATCCGGCTATGGCTACACCTTC. It codes for CASSRPGQSGYGYTF.

This clone was seen just once. The V call is TRBV10-2, the J call TRBJ1-1; the D gene is possibly TRBD1 (5 bases). Per the germline V gene, CDR1 is WSHSY and CDR2 is SAAADI. V was shortened by 7 bases and J by 10 bases, with 13 bases between the two germline ends. This CDR3 is 11 amino acids long. The CDR3 sequence: CASTERRGAFF. The CDR3 nucleotides are TGCGCCAGCACCGAGCGGAGGGGAGCTTTCTTT.

The CDR3 bases are TGTGCCAGCAGTCTGAACAGGGATTCACCCCTCCACTTT. Protein product: CASSLNRDSPLHF. The genes are TRBV27 and TRBJ1-6; possible D gene TRBD1, 6 bases. V was shortened by 5 bases and J by 8 bases, with 10 bases between the two germline ends. Germline CDR1 and CDR2: MNHEY and SMNVEV (reference sequence). The length of the CDR3 is 13 residues.

The count of this clone is one. The chain carries TRBV24-1 and TRBJ1-3; maybe TRBD1 (6 bases). V lost 9 bases, J lost 2 bases, and 10 bases lay in between. From germline, CDR1 is KGHDR and CDR2 SFDVKD. This CDR3 comprises 13 residues. The CDR3 loop reads CATSRGTGNTIYF. The CDR3 coding sequence is TGTGCCACCTCCAGGGGAACTGGAAACACCATATATTTT.

The chain carries TRBV3-1 (or the pseudogene TRBV3-2) and TRBJ2-1; TRBD2 aligns across 8 bases. The CDR3 consists of 12 residues. Germline V gene lookup returns CDR1 LGHDT and CDR2 YNNKEL (reference sequence). V shed 4 bases and J 13 bases; nucleotides not matched to a gene: 6. For the CDR3, the DNA is TGTGCCAGCAGCCTCCGGGAGGGGGGTCAGTTCTTC. This sequence encodes CASSLREGGQFF.